The present entry profiles one T cell receptor (beta chain) with its context. Antigen specificity is unknown. The source of the sample is a study of post-analysis software for immune sequencing data. For the study at large: The cohort encompassed relapsing-remitting, secondary progressive and progressive-relapsing multiple sclerosis disease courses.

This CDR3 comprises 16 residues. J lost 2 bases, V lost 6 bases, and 10 bases had no gene match. Germline V gives CDR1 MNHEY, CDR2 SVGAGI. Findings of the study overall: Controls showed lower frequencies than patients for a few TRBV segments, and TRBV5-6, TRBV5-1 and TRBV20-1 were among these. Multiple sclerosis patients showed significantly lower normalized Chao1 diversity than controls did.

The authors incorporated unique molecular identifiers into the TCR beta cDNA libraries. cDNA molecules numbering approximately 500,000 came from approximately 0.91 to 9.4 million T cells. TCRdb recomputed calls from the PCR reads with MiXCR, one row per CDR3 protein. The table lists about 540,000 distinct CDR3 sequences, approximately 34% of them singletons. The source material was blood. This TCR came from a girl under 18 with multiple sclerosis. The chain links TRBV6-5 to TRBJ2-3; TRBD2 agrees at 8 bases. This CDR3 reads CASRPSGGADTDTQYF. The CDR3 nucleotides read TGTGCCAGCAGACCTTCCGGGGGGGCGGACACAGATACGCAGTATTTT.